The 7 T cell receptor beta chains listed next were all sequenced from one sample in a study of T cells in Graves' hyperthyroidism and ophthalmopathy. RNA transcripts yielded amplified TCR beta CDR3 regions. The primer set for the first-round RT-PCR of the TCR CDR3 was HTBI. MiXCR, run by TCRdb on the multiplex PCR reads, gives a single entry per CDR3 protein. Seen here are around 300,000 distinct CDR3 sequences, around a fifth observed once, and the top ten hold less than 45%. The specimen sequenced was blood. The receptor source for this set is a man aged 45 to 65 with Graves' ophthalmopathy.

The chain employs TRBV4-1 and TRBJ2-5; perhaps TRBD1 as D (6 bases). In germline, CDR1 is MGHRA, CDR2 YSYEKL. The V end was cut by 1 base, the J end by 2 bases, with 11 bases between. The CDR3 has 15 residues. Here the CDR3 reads CASSQVGTLQETQYF. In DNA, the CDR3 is TGCGCCAGCAGCCAAGTCGGGACACTACAAGAGACCCAGTACTTC.

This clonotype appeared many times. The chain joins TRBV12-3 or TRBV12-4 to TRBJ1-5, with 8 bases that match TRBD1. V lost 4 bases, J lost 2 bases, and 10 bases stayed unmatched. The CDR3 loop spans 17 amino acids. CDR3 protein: CASSSGAGTGGNQPQHF. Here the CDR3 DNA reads TGTGCCAGCAGTTCAGGGGCCGGGACAGGTGGCAATCAGCCCCAGCATTTT.

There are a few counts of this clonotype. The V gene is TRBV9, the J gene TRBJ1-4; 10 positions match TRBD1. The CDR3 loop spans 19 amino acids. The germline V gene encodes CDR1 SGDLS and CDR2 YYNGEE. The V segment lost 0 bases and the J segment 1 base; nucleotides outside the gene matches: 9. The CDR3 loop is CASSVGTGGSFGTNEKLFF. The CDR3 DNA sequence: TGTGCCAGCAGCGTAGGGACAGGGGGTTCTTTCGGAACTAATGAAAAACTGTTTTTT.

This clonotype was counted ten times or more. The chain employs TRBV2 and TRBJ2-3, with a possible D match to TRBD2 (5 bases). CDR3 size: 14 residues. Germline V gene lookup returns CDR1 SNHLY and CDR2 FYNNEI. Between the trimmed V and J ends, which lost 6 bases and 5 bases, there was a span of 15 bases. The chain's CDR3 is CASRYPRGGDTQYF. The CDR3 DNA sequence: TGTGCCAGCAGGTACCCCCGGGGTGGAGATACGCAGTATTTT.

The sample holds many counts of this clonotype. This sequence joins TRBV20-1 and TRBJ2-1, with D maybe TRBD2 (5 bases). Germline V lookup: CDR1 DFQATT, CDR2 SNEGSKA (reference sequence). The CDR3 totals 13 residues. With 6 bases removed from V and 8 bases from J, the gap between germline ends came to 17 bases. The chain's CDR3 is CSAARPGSDEQFF. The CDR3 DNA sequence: TGCAGTGCCGCTCGGCCGGGTAGCGATGAGCAGTTCTTC.

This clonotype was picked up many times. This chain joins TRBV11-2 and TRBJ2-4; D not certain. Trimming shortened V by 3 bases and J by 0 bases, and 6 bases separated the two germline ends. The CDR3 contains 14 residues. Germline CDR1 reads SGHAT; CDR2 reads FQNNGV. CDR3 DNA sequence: TGTGCCAGCAGCTTCGAGTTAGCCAAAAACATTCAGTACTTC. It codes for CASSFELAKNIQYF.

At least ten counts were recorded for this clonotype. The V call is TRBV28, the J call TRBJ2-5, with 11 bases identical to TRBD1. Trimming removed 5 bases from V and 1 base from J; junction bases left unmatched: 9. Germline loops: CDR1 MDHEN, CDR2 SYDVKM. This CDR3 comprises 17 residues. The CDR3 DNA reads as TGTGCCAGCAGTCCCACTTGGGGGACAGGGGGCCAAGAGACCCAGTACTTC. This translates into CASSPTWGTGGQETQYF.